The 11 T cell receptor beta chains in this list originate from one sample, sequenced in a study of blood T cell repertoires in COVID-19. Clones were read by immunoSEQ multiplex PCR, and TCRdb kept only the in-frame ones, dropping some. In the table there are 55,000 or so clones, around nine tenths of which are singletons. Sequencing input: peripheral blood. The receptors originated from a man aged 55-75 years with active COVID-19.

In its sample, this clone was seen a few times. V gene TRBV27 combines with J gene TRBJ1-2; no firm D call. Trimming pared 6 bases from V and 5 bases from J, leaving 16 bases between. CDR1 and CDR2 from the germline V gene are MNHEY and SMNVEV (reference sequence). The CDR3 covers 14 residues. The CDR3 sequence is CASSRDEAQYGYTF. CDR3 DNA sequence: TGTGCCAGCAGCCGCGACGAGGCGCAATATGGCTACACCTTC.

This clone has just one count. The chain is built from TRBV6-5 and TRBJ2-5, with TRBD2 as a possible D gene (6 bases). CDR3 length equals 15 residues. The V gene's germline CDR1 is MNHEY and CDR2 SVGAGI. V lost 0 bases and J lost 2, with 10 bases in between. This chain's CDR3 is CASSYSIRGQETQYF. The DNA of the CDR3 is TGTGCCAGCAGTTACTCGATCCGGGGGCAAGAGACCCAGTACTTC.

V and J are TRBV27 and TRBJ2-3; the match to TRBD2 covers 8 bases. CDR3 length: 15 amino acids. Germline V lookup: CDR1 MNHEY, CDR2 SMNVEV (reference sequence). V was clipped by 1 base and J by 3 bases; unmatched bases: 3. DNA for the CDR3: TGTGCCAGCAGTTTATATGCGGGAGGAACAGATACGCAGTATTTT. The encoded protein is CASSLYAGGTDTQYF.

V and J are TRBV3-1 (or the pseudogene TRBV3-2) and TRBJ1-2, with 11 bases that match TRBD1. The germline V gene encodes CDR1 LGHDT and CDR2 YNNKEL (reference sequence). V was pared by 0 bases and J by 0 bases, with 6 bases of the junction left unmatched. The CDR3 has 18 residues. CDR3 amino acids: CASSQEWDRGGSNYGYTF. The DNA of the CDR3 is TGTGCCAGCAGCCAAGAATGGGACAGGGGGGGTTCTAACTATGGCTACACCTTC.

The chain is built from TRBV2 and TRBJ2-7, with 8 bases lining up with TRBD2. V trimming: 3 bases; J trimming: 5 bases; junction bases outside the gene matches: 6. The CDR3 is 14 residues long. CDR1 SNHLY and CDR2 FYNNEI come from the germline V gene. The CDR3 coding sequence is TGTGCCAGCAGTGACCAGACTAGCGTCAACGAGCAGTACTTC. This sequence encodes CASSDQTSVNEQYF. Filled out from reference TRBV2 and TRBJ2-7, the complete variable domain reads EPEVTQTPSHQVTQMGQEVILRCVPISNHLYFYWYRQILGQKVEFLVSFYNNEISEKSEIFDDQFSVERPDGSNFTLKIRSTKLEDSAMYFCASSDQTSVNEQYFGPGTRLTVT.

This rearrangement joins TRBV2 to TRBJ2-7, with TRBD1 matching 10 bases. CDR3 length equals 15 residues. CDR1 and CDR2 from the germline V gene are SNHLY and FYNNEI. J gave up 0 bases and V 6 bases, and 5 bases lay outside the gene matches. The CDR3: CASRGQGVSSYEQYF. The CDR3 DNA is TGTGCCAGCAGAGGACAGGGGGTGAGCTCCTACGAGCAGTACTTC.

J is TRBJ2-3 and V is TRBV21-1; the table's D gene call, TRBD2, was not cross checked with the DNA. TRBV21-1 constitutes a pseudogene. The CDR3 is 14 residues long. The CDR3 DNA is TGTGCCAGCAGTGAGGGGAGGTGGGCGGATACGCAGTATTTT. It yields the protein CASSEGRWADTQYF.

The chain has TRBV10-1 and TRBJ2-7; D might be TRBD2 (5 bases). The V end lost 0 bases, the J end lost 2 bases, and 11 bases lay between the germline ends. The CDR3 loop spans 15 amino acids. Germline values: CDR1 WNHNN, CDR2 SYGVQD (reference sequence). CDR3 in amino acids: CASSESTTGTYEQYF. The CDR3 region has the DNA TGCGCCAGCAGTGAGTCGACAACGGGAACCTACGAGCAGTACTTC.

The rearrangement links TRBV27 to TRBJ1-5, with 9 positions matching TRBD1. This CDR3 is 15 amino acids long. Losses at the gene ends were 5 bases for V and 4 bases for J; bases not matched to a gene: 6. Per germline, CDR1 MNHEY and CDR2 SMNVEV (reference sequence). The CDR3, as DNA: TGTGCCAGCAGTATAATCGGGACAGGGAATCAGCCCCAGCATTTT. It is translated as CASSIIGTGNQPQHF.

The V call is TRBV2, the J call TRBJ1-1; D unclear. The CDR3 has 13 amino acids. In germline, CDR1 is SNHLY, CDR2 FYNNEI. V was pared by 7 bases and J by 4 bases, with 13 bases between. CDR3 in amino acids: CASTLEGTTEAFF. CDR3 DNA sequence: TGTGCCAGCACCTTAGAGGGCACCACTGAAGCTTTCTTT.

V and J are TRBV27 and TRBJ2-2, with D possibly matching TRBD1 (6 bases). CDR3 size: 15 residues. V lost 5 bases, J lost 1 base, and 11 bases lay in between. Germline CDR1 is MNHEY and CDR2 is SMNVEV (reference sequence). The CDR3 sequence: CASSPRGWNTGELFF. CDR3 coding DNA: TGTGCCAGCAGTCCCAGGGGCTGGAACACCGGGGAGCTGTTTTTT.